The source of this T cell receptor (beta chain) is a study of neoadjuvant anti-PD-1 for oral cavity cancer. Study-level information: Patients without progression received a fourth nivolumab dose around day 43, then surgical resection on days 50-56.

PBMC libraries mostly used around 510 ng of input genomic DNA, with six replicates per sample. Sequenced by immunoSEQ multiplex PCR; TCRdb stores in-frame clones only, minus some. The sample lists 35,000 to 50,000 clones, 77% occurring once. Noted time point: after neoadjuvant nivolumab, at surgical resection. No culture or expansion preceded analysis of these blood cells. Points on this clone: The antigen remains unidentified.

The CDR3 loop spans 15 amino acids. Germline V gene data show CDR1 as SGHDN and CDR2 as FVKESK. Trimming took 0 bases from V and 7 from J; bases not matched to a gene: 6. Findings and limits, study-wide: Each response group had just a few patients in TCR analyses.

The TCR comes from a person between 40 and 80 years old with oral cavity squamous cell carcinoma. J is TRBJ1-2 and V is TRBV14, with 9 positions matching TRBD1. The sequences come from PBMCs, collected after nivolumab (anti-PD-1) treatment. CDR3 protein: CASSQEWTGASGYTF. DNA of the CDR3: TGTGCCAGCAGCCAAGAATGGACAGGGGCAAGTGGCTACACCTTC.